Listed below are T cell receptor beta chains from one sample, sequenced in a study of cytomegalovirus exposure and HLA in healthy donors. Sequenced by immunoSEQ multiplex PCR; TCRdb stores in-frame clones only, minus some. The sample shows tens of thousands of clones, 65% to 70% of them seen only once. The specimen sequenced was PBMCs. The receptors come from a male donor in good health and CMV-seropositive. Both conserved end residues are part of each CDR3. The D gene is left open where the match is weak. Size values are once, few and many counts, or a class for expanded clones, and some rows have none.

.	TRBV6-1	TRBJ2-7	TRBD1	TGTGCCAGCAGTGAGGGGACAGGTCCGTTCTACGAGCAGTACTTC	CASSEGTGPFYEQYF
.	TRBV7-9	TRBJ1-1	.	TGTGCCAGCTCCGCAGGGTTAGAGATGAACACTGAAGCTTTCTTT	CASSAGLEMNTEAFF
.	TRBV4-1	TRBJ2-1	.	TGCGCCAGCAGCCAATACGGAGGGGTCTATGAGCAGTTCTTC	CASSQYGGVYEQFF
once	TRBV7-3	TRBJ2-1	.	TGTGCCAGCAGCTTAAGCCTAGCATCCTACAATGAGCAGTTCTTC	CASSLSLASYNEQFF
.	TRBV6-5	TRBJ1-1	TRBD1	TGTGCCAGCAGGATACAGGGGGGAAACACTGAAGCTTTCTTT	CASRIQGGNTEAFF
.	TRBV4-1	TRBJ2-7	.	TGCGCCAGCAGCCAAGGATATACGGGAGAGCTCGAGCAGTACTTC	CASSQGYTGELEQYF
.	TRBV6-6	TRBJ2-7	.	TGTGCCAGCAGTTACGGGGACAACGCCTACGAGCAGTACTTC	CASSYGDNAYEQYF
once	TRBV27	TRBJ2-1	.	TGTGCCAGCAGTTTTTCAGCGCGGATTGAGCAGTTCTTC	CASSFSARIEQFF
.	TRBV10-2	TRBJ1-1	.	TGCGCCAGCAGGACACAGGGGAACACTGAAGCTTTCTTT	CASRTQGNTEAFF
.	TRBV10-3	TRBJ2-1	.	TGTGCCATCACCCCCGAGTCCTACAATGAGCAGTTCTTC	CAITPESYNEQFF
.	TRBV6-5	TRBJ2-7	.	TGTGCCAGCCGTTACCGGGGTACGAAATACGAGCAGTACTTC	CASRYRGTKYEQYF
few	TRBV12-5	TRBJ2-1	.	TGTGCTAGTGGGGGAGCGGGTCACTTCTACAATGAGCAGTTCTTC	CASGGAGHFYNEQFF
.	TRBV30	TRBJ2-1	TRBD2	TGTGCCTGGAAGGGAGCGGGGGGCCTGAATGAGCAGTTCTTC	CAWKGAGGLNEQFF
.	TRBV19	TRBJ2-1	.	TGTGCCAGTAGTATAGATCTTTCAGGGAAGCAGTTCTTC	CASSIDLSGKQFF
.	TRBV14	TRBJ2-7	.	TGTGCCAGCAGCCAGGAGACTACCTACGAGCAGTACTTC	CASSQETTYEQYF
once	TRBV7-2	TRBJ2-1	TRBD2	TGTGCCAGCACGATAGCGGGGGGCAGGAGGGAGCAGTTCTTC	CASTIAGGRREQFF
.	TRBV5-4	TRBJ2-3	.	TGTGCCAGCAGCTTGTCAAGGGGGTGGACAGATACGCAGTATTTT	CASSLSRGWTDTQYF
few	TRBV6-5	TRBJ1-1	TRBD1	TGTGCCAGCAGTTACTACGAACAGGGGACGGAAGCTTTCTTT	CASSYYEQGTEAFF
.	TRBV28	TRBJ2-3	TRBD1	TGTGCCAGCAGTGGGGGACAGAGCACAGATACGCAGTATTTT	CASSGGQSTDTQYF
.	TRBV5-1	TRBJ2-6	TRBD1	TGCGCCAGCAATACAGGGGTTGGGGCCAACGTCCTGACTTTC	CASNTGVGANVLTF
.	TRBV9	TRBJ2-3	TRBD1	TGTGCCAGCAGCCTCAGCCCGGGACAGGGCACAGATACGCAGTATTTT	CASSLSPGQGTDTQYF
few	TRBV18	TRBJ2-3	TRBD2	TGTGCCAGCTCACCACCGGCTAGCGGGGGCACAGATACGCAGTATTTT	CASSPPASGGTDTQYF
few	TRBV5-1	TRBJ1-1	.	TGCGCCAGCACGGAGGGAATGAACACTGAAGCTTTCTTT	CASTEGMNTEAFF
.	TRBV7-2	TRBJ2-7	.	TGTGCCAGCAGCTTAGCGTTTCCCCGCTACGAGCAGTACTTC	CASSLAFPRYEQYF
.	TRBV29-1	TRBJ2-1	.	TGCAGCGCGGATCAGCAGGGTATAGAGCAGTTCTTC	CSADQQGIEQFF
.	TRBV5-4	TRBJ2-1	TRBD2	TGTGCCAGCAGCTTCACTAGCGGACCCTACAATGAGCAGTTCTTC	CASSFTSGPYNEQFF
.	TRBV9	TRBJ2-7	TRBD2	TGTGCCAGCAGCGTCCACCACACTTCTAGCGGGAGATCCTACGAGCAGTACTTC	CASSVHHTSSGRSYEQYF
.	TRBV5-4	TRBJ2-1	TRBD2	TGTGCCAGCAGCTTGGCCCTCACCAGCGGGAGAGGGAATGAGCAGTTCTTC	CASSLALTSGRGNEQFF
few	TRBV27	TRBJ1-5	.	TGTGCCAGCAGTACGACAAATAGCAATCAGCCCCAGCATTTT	CASSTTNSNQPQHF
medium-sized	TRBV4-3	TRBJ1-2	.	TGCGCCAGCAGCCAAGATTCCGGGACTGTATATGGCTACACCTTC	CASSQDSGTVYGYTF
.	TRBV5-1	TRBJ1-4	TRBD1	TGCGCCAGCAGAGGGGGCGGTGCCGAAGAAAAACTGTTTTTT	CASRGGGAEEKLFF
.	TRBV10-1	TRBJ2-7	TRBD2	TGCGCCAGCAGTGAGGCGACTAGCGGGAGCTACGAGCAGTACTTC	CASSEATSGSYEQYF
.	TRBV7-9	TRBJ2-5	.	TGTGCCAGCAGCTTAGCGCCGGCGGATGGAGAGACCCAGTACTTC	CASSLAPADGETQYF
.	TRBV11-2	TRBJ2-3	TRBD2	TGTGCCAGCAGCTTAGGGGGACTAGCAACAGATACGCAGTATTTT	CASSLGGLATDTQYF
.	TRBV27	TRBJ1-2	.	TGTGCCAGCAGTTTAGCGGGGGGCTCGAATGGCTACACCTTC	CASSLAGGSNGYTF
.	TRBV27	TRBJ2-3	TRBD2	TGTGCCAGCAGTTTAAGCGGGGGGGCCGGCACAGATACGCAGTATTTT	CASSLSGGAGTDTQYF
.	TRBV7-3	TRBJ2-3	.	TGTGCCAGCAGCTTAAATGGGGGGCGGGAGCGGTCAGATACGCAGTATTTT	CASSLNGGRERSDTQYF
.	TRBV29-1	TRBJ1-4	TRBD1	TGCAGCGGGGGGACAGGAGGGAATGAAAAACTGTTTTTT	CSGGTGGNEKLFF
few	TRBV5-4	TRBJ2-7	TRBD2	TGTGCCAGCAGCCCCTATACTAGCGGACACTCCTACGAGCAGTACTTC	CASSPYTSGHSYEQYF
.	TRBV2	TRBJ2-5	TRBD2	TGTGCCAGCAGTGAAGCGCTTCGGGGGGTGGAGACCCAGTACTTC	CASSEALRGVETQYF
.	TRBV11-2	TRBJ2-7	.	TGTGCCAGCAGCTTAGAAGGCGCTAGGTACGGGCAGTACTTC	CASSLEGARYGQYF
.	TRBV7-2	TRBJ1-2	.	TGTGCCAGCAGCTTAGAACAGGACTATGGCTACACCTTC	CASSLEQDYGYTF
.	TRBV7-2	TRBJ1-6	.	TGTGCCAGCAGCCAAGACAGGACTAATTCACCCCTCCACTTT	CASSQDRTNSPLHF
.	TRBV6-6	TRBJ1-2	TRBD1	TGTGCCAGCAGTTACTCGGACAGGAGCTATGGCTACACCTTC	CASSYSDRSYGYTF
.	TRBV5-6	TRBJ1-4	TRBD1	TGTGCCAGCAGCTTGCTGGCAGGGGGGGAAAAACTGTTTTTT	CASSLLAGGEKLFF